Listed below are T cell receptor beta chains from one sample, sequenced in a study of blood T cell repertoires in COVID-19. The assay was immunoSEQ multiplex PCR, and TCRdb's table has in-frame clones only and misses some. The sample consists of roughly 53,000 clones, 90% of them appearing once. The sequenced sample was peripheral blood. The receptors were sampled from a human donor in a cohort sampled during active COVID-19. Each CDR3 is given with its conserved first and last residue. The D gene is left open where the match is weak. Clone size, where shown, is once, few, many, or a class for clones that have expanded.

cdr3_length: 13
j_call: TRBJ2-5
v_call: TRBV4-1
clone_size: once
d_call: .
cdr3_aa: CASSQGTGRTQYF
cdr3_nt: TGCGCCAGCAGCCAAGGAACAGGGAGGACCCAGTACTTC

cdr3_length: 15
j_call: TRBJ1-5
v_call: TRBV18
clone_size: .
d_call: TRBD1
cdr3_aa: CASSSTGESNQPQHF
cdr3_nt: TGTGCCAGCTCCTCCACAGGGGAAAGCAATCAGCCCCAGCATTTT

cdr3_length: 14
j_call: TRBJ2-2
v_call: TRBV19
clone_size: .
d_call: .
cdr3_aa: CASSTRLVHGELFF
cdr3_nt: TGTGCCAGTAGTACCAGACTAGTACACGGGGAGCTGTTTTTT

cdr3_length: 13
j_call: TRBJ1-2
v_call: TRBV7-9
clone_size: .
d_call: .
cdr3_aa: CASSSWGRDGYTF
cdr3_nt: TGTGCCAGCAGCAGTTGGGGGAGGGATGGCTACACCTTC

cdr3_length: 13
j_call: TRBJ1-3
v_call: TRBV3-1/TRBV3-2
clone_size: .
d_call: TRBD1
cdr3_aa: CASSTGQGNTIYF
cdr3_nt: TGTGCCAGCAGCACGGGACAGGGAAACACCATATATTTT

cdr3_length: 14
j_call: TRBJ2-3
v_call: TRBV6-5
clone_size: .
d_call: TRBD1
cdr3_aa: CASSPDRGGYTQYF
cdr3_nt: TGTGCCAGCAGTCCCGACAGGGGGGGATATACGCAGTATTTT

cdr3_length: 15
j_call: TRBJ2-7
v_call: TRBV28
clone_size: once
d_call: TRBD1
cdr3_aa: CASSPPGTGRHEQYF
cdr3_nt: TGTGCCAGCAGCCCCCCCGGGACAGGTCGCCACGAGCAGTACTTC

cdr3_length: 15
j_call: TRBJ1-5
v_call: TRBV7-9
clone_size: .
d_call: .
cdr3_aa: CASSFGAGVNQPQHF
cdr3_nt: TGTGCCAGCAGCTTCGGGGCGGGGGTCAATCAGCCCCAGCATTTT

cdr3_length: 11
j_call: TRBJ1-4
v_call: TRBV15
clone_size: .
d_call: .
cdr3_aa: CATLESEKLFF
cdr3_nt: TGTGCCACCTTGGAGAGTGAAAAACTGTTTTTT

cdr3_length: 14
j_call: TRBJ2-1
v_call: TRBV7-2
clone_size: .
d_call: .
cdr3_aa: CASSLAREDNEQFF
cdr3_nt: TGTGCCAGCAGCTTAGCCAGGGAAGACAATGAGCAGTTCTTC

cdr3_length: 13
j_call: TRBJ1-1
v_call: TRBV5-4
clone_size: .
d_call: .
cdr3_aa: CASSFIGGTEAFF
cdr3_nt: TGTGCCAGCAGCTTTATAGGGGGAACTGAAGCTTTCTTT

cdr3_length: 16
j_call: TRBJ2-6
v_call: TRBV7-6
clone_size: .
d_call: .
cdr3_aa: CASSLLSGFGANVLTF
cdr3_nt: TGTGCCAGCAGCTTATTATCGGGGTTCGGGGCCAACGTCCTGACTTTC

cdr3_length: 15
j_call: TRBJ2-7
v_call: TRBV5-1
clone_size: .
d_call: TRBD2
cdr3_aa: CASSLGLAGFYEQYF
cdr3_nt: TGCGCCAGCAGCCTAGGACTAGCGGGGTTCTACGAGCAGTACTTC

cdr3_length: 15
j_call: TRBJ1-2
v_call: TRBV28
clone_size: .
d_call: TRBD1
cdr3_aa: CASSLFGQGIYGYTF
cdr3_nt: TGTGCCAGCAGTTTATTCGGACAGGGTATTTATGGCTACACCTTC

cdr3_length: 14
j_call: TRBJ1-4
v_call: TRBV3-1/TRBV3-2
clone_size: .
d_call: .
cdr3_aa: CASSQKGGDEKLFF
cdr3_nt: TGTGCCAGCAGCCAAAAAGGGGGGGATGAAAAACTGTTTTTT

cdr3_length: 15
j_call: TRBJ2-4
v_call: TRBV10-3
clone_size: .
d_call: .
cdr3_aa: CAISEVAGQLNIQYF
cdr3_nt: TGTGCCATCAGTGAGGTAGCGGGACAGCTAAACATTCAGTACTTC

cdr3_length: 16
j_call: TRBJ2-6
v_call: TRBV4-3
clone_size: few
d_call: .
cdr3_aa: CASSQETGDGANVLTF
cdr3_nt: TGCGCCAGCAGCCAAGAAACGGGGGATGGGGCCAACGTCCTGACTTTC

cdr3_length: 16
j_call: TRBJ2-2
v_call: TRBV18
clone_size: .
d_call: TRBD1
cdr3_aa: CASSPPGQENTGELFF
cdr3_nt: TGTGCCAGCTCACCCCCGGGACAGGAGAACACCGGGGAGCTGTTTTTT

cdr3_length: 15
j_call: TRBJ1-4
v_call: TRBV29-1
clone_size: .
d_call: TRBD1
cdr3_aa: CSVGRRGLGMEKLFF
cdr3_nt: TGCAGCGTGGGGCGGAGGGGGCTGGGGATGGAAAAACTGTTTTTT

cdr3_length: 14
j_call: TRBJ1-6
v_call: TRBV30
clone_size: .
d_call: .
cdr3_aa: CAWSKEGLGSPLHF
cdr3_nt: TGTGCCTGGAGCAAGGAGGGTCTCGGATCACCCCTCCACTTT

cdr3_length: 16
j_call: TRBJ1-5
v_call: TRBV6-2/TRBV6-3
clone_size: .
d_call: TRBD1
cdr3_aa: CASSAREQGANQPQHF
cdr3_nt: TGTGCCAGCAGTGCCCGAGAACAGGGGGCCAATCAGCCCCAGCATTTT

cdr3_length: 16
j_call: TRBJ2-1
v_call: TRBV4-1
clone_size: .
d_call: .
cdr3_aa: CASSHGGRSSYNEQFF
cdr3_nt: TGCGCCAGCAGCCACGGCGGTAGGAGCTCCTACAATGAGCAGTTCTTC

cdr3_length: 15
j_call: TRBJ2-3
v_call: TRBV29-1
clone_size: .
d_call: TRBD2
cdr3_aa: CSVDPAGVRADTQYF
cdr3_nt: TGCAGCGTTGACCCCGCGGGAGTGAGGGCAGATACGCAGTATTTT

cdr3_length: 15
j_call: TRBJ1-5
v_call: TRBV5-6
clone_size: .
d_call: .
cdr3_aa: CASSFYQGRNQPQHF
cdr3_nt: TGTGCCAGCAGCTTTTACCAGGGTCGCAATCAGCCCCAGCATTTT

cdr3_length: 15
j_call: TRBJ1-2
v_call: TRBV28
clone_size: .
d_call: TRBD1
cdr3_aa: CASGSSDRDRGGYTF
cdr3_nt: TGTGCCAGCGGCTCATCCGACAGGGACCGTGGAGGCTACACCTTC

cdr3_length: 15
j_call: TRBJ2-7
v_call: TRBV4-1
clone_size: once
d_call: .
cdr3_aa: CASSQAPRSGNEQYF
cdr3_nt: TGCGCCAGCAGCCAAGCCCCCAGGAGCGGTAACGAGCAGTACTTC

cdr3_length: 16
j_call: TRBJ1-1
v_call: TRBV5-5
clone_size: .
d_call: .
cdr3_aa: CASSLTYRAQVKVAFF
cdr3_nt: TGTGCCAGCAGCTTGACCTACAGGGCTCAAGTTAAGGTCGCTTTCTTT

cdr3_length: 19
j_call: TRBJ2-3
v_call: TRBV4-3
clone_size: .
d_call: .
cdr3_aa: CASSFHSLSGTEYTDTQYF
cdr3_nt: TGCGCCAGCAGCTTCCACTCCCTCTCGGGAACAGAATACACAGATACGCAGTATTTT

cdr3_length: 17
j_call: TRBJ2-3
v_call: TRBV5-4
clone_size: .
d_call: TRBD2
cdr3_aa: CASSLKLAGGYTDTQYF
cdr3_nt: TGTGCCAGCAGCTTGAAGCTAGCGGGAGGATACACAGATACGCAGTATTTT

cdr3_length: 14
j_call: TRBJ2-2
v_call: TRBV10-3
clone_size: .
d_call: TRBD2
cdr3_aa: CAATGGGVTGELFF
cdr3_nt: TGTGCCGCTACCGGCGGGGGTGTCACCGGGGAGCTGTTTTTT

cdr3_length: 13
j_call: TRBJ1-1
v_call: TRBV7-3
clone_size: .
d_call: TRBD1
cdr3_aa: CASSPGTGRSAFF
cdr3_nt: TGTGCCAGCAGCCCCGGGACAGGGCGGTCGGCTTTCTTT

cdr3_length: 14
j_call: TRBJ1-2
v_call: TRBV27
clone_size: once
d_call: .
cdr3_aa: CASSWGDRDYGYTF
cdr3_nt: TGTGCCAGCAGTTGGGGGGACCGGGACTATGGCTACACCTTC

cdr3_length: 16
j_call: TRBJ2-3
v_call: TRBV5-6
clone_size: .
d_call: TRBD1
cdr3_aa: CASSLGTGLSTDTQYF
cdr3_nt: TGTGCCAGCAGCTTGGGGACAGGGCTGAGCACAGATACGCAGTATTTT

cdr3_length: 13
j_call: TRBJ1-1
v_call: TRBV18
clone_size: .
d_call: .
cdr3_aa: CASSPIEISWAFF
cdr3_nt: TGTGCCAGCTCACCAATTGAAATCAGTTGGGCTTTCTTT

cdr3_length: 14
j_call: TRBJ2-2
v_call: TRBV5-5
clone_size: once
d_call: TRBD2
cdr3_aa: CASSLEAGGLELFF
cdr3_nt: TGTGCCAGCAGCTTGGAAGCGGGGGGCCTCGAGCTGTTTTTT

cdr3_length: 15
j_call: TRBJ2-1
v_call: TRBV4-3
clone_size: .
d_call: TRBD2
cdr3_aa: CASSQGLAGGDEQFF
cdr3_nt: TGCGCCAGCAGCCAAGGACTAGCGGGGGGGGATGAGCAGTTCTTC

cdr3_length: 12
j_call: TRBJ2-3
v_call: TRBV7-3
clone_size: .
d_call: .
cdr3_aa: CASSFGTDTQYF
cdr3_nt: TGTGCCAGCAGCTTCGGCACAGATACGCAGTATTTT

cdr3_length: 13
j_call: TRBJ2-5
v_call: TRBV30
clone_size: .
d_call: TRBD1
cdr3_aa: CAADRGQGETQYF
cdr3_nt: TGTGCCGCTGACAGGGGGCAGGGAGAGACCCAGTACTTC

cdr3_length: 15
j_call: TRBJ2-4
v_call: TRBV28
clone_size: .
d_call: .
cdr3_aa: CASSLGVLAKNIQYF
cdr3_nt: TGTGCCAGCAGTTTAGGAGTGCTAGCCAAAAACATTCAGTACTTC

cdr3_length: 14
j_call: TRBJ1-1
v_call: TRBV19
clone_size: .
d_call: .
cdr3_aa: CASSGAILNTEAFF
cdr3_nt: TGTGCCAGTAGTGGGGCTATTTTGAACACTGAAGCTTTCTTT

cdr3_length: 17
j_call: TRBJ2-1
v_call: TRBV6-2/TRBV6-3
clone_size: .
d_call: TRBD2
cdr3_aa: CASSYSPSGGIYNEQFF
cdr3_nt: TGTGCCAGCAGTTACTCGCCTAGCGGGGGGATCTACAATGAGCAGTTCTTC

cdr3_length: 17
j_call: TRBJ2-5
v_call: TRBV7-6
clone_size: .
d_call: TRBD1
cdr3_aa: CASSLRTDRGYQETQYF
cdr3_nt: TGTGCCAGCAGCTTAAGGACGGACAGGGGGTACCAAGAGACCCAGTACTTC

cdr3_length: 15
j_call: TRBJ1-1
v_call: TRBV5-6
clone_size: .
d_call: .
cdr3_aa: CASSGGLAGHTEAFF
cdr3_nt: TGTGCCAGCAGCGGCGGGTTGGCTGGTCACACTGAAGCTTTCTTT

cdr3_length: 11
j_call: TRBJ2-1
v_call: TRBV12-3/TRBV12-4
clone_size: once
d_call: .
cdr3_aa: CASSSYNEQFF
cdr3_nt: TGTGCCAGCAGCAGCTACAATGAGCAGTTCTTC

cdr3_length: 16
j_call: TRBJ2-5
v_call: TRBV27
clone_size: .
d_call: TRBD1
cdr3_aa: CASSPPGDRGLETQYF
cdr3_nt: TGTGCCAGCAGTCCCCCCGGGGACAGGGGATTAGAGACCCAGTACTTC

cdr3_length: 16
j_call: TRBJ2-1
v_call: TRBV18
clone_size: .
d_call: TRBD2
cdr3_aa: CASSSVAGDEYNEQFF
cdr3_nt: TGTGCCAGCTCGTCGGTAGCGGGAGATGAGTACAATGAGCAGTTCTTC

cdr3_length: 15
j_call: TRBJ2-5
v_call: TRBV6-5
clone_size: .
d_call: TRBD2
cdr3_aa: CAIRIAGLKQETQYF
cdr3_nt: TGTGCCATTAGGATAGCGGGGTTGAAACAAGAGACCCAGTACTTC

cdr3_length: 13
j_call: TRBJ1-6
v_call: TRBV14
clone_size: few
d_call: .
cdr3_aa: CASSPRGRSPLHF
cdr3_nt: TGTGCCAGCAGCCCCAGGGGAAGGTCACCCCTCCACTTT

cdr3_length: 16
j_call: TRBJ2-2
v_call: TRBV3-1/TRBV3-2
clone_size: .
d_call: TRBD2
cdr3_aa: CASSRRTSGNTGELFF
cdr3_nt: TGTGCCAGCAGCCGAAGGACTAGCGGGAACACCGGGGAGCTGTTTTTT

cdr3_length: 14
j_call: TRBJ2-1
v_call: TRBV27
clone_size: .
d_call: .
cdr3_aa: CASSFVRHNNEQFF
cdr3_nt: TGTGCCAGCAGTTTCGTCAGACACAACAATGAGCAGTTCTTC

cdr3_length: 12
j_call: TRBJ2-7
v_call: TRBV30
clone_size: once
d_call: .
cdr3_aa: CASQQISNEQYF
cdr3_nt: TGTGCCTCACAACAAATTTCCAACGAGCAGTACTTC

cdr3_length: 15
j_call: TRBJ2-1
v_call: TRBV23-1
clone_size: .
d_call: .
cdr3_aa: CASSHPTSSYNEQFF
cdr3_nt: TGCGCCAGCAGTCACCCGACAAGCTCCTACAATGAGCAGTTCTTC

cdr3_length: 14
j_call: TRBJ1-2
v_call: TRBV5-5
clone_size: once
d_call: .
cdr3_aa: CASSLANGFYGYTF
cdr3_nt: TGTGCCAGCAGCTTGGCCAACGGGTTCTATGGCTACACCTTC

cdr3_length: 16
j_call: TRBJ1-1
v_call: TRBV19
clone_size: .
d_call: .
cdr3_aa: CASSRGRRDGNTEAFF
cdr3_nt: TGTGCCAGTAGTAGGGGGCGCAGGGATGGGAACACTGAAGCTTTCTTT

cdr3_length: 13
j_call: TRBJ1-2
v_call: TRBV9
clone_size: .
d_call: .
cdr3_aa: CASSDLGGDGYTF
cdr3_nt: TGTGCCAGCAGCGACCTGGGAGGTGATGGCTACACCTTC

cdr3_length: 15
j_call: TRBJ1-4
v_call: TRBV6-5
clone_size: .
d_call: .
cdr3_aa: CASTKGVSIWEKLFF
cdr3_nt: TGTGCCAGCACTAAAGGGGTTTCGATTTGGGAAAAACTGTTTTTT

cdr3_length: 14
j_call: TRBJ1-5
v_call: TRBV6-5
clone_size: .
d_call: .
cdr3_aa: CASRRGGINQPQHF
cdr3_nt: TGTGCCAGCAGGCGAGGCGGGATAAATCAGCCCCAGCATTTT

cdr3_length: 16
j_call: TRBJ2-2
v_call: TRBV5-1
clone_size: .
d_call: TRBD2
cdr3_aa: CASSWTSARDTGELFF
cdr3_nt: TGCGCCAGCAGCTGGACTAGCGCCCGAGACACCGGGGAGCTGTTTTTT

cdr3_length: 17
j_call: TRBJ2-3
v_call: TRBV4-1
clone_size: .
d_call: TRBD2
cdr3_aa: CASSQDPASGGGDTQYF
cdr3_nt: TGCGCCAGCAGCCAAGATCCGGCTAGCGGGGGAGGGGATACGCAGTATTTT

cdr3_length: 14
j_call: TRBJ1-2
v_call: TRBV28
clone_size: .
d_call: .
cdr3_aa: CASSPLESGKGYTF
cdr3_nt: TGTGCCAGCAGTCCCTTGGAGTCAGGGAAGGGCTACACCTTC